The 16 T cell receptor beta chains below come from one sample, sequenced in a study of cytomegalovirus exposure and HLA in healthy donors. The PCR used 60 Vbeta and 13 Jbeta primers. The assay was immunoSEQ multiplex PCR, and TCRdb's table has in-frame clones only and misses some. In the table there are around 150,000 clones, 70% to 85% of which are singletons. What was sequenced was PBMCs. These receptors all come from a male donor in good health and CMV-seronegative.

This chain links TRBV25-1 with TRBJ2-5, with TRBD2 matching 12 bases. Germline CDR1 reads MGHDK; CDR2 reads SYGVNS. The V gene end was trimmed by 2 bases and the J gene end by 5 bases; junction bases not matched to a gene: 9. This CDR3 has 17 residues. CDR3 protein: CASSELAGGPGGETQYF. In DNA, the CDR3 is TGTGCCAGCAGTGAACTAGCGGGGGGGCCCGGAGGGGAGACCCAGTACTTC. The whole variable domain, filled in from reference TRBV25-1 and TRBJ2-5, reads EADIYQTPRYLVIGTGKKITLECSQTMGHDKMYWYQQDPGMELHLIHYSYGVNSTEKGDLSSESTVSRIRTEHFPLTLESARPSHTSQYLCASSELAGGPGGETQYFGPGTRLLVL.

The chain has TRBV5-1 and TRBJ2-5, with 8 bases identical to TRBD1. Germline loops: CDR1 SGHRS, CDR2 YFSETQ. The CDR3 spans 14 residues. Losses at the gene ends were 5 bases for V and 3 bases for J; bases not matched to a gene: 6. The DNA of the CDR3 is TGCGCCAGCAGTCGCGCAGGGGGCGAAGAGACCCAGTACTTC. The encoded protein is CASSRAGGEETQYF.

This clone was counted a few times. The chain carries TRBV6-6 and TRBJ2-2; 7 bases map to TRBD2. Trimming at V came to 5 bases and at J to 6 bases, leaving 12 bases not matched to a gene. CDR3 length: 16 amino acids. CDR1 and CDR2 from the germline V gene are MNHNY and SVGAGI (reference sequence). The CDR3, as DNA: TGTGCCAGCAGTCCCCGGGACTACAGGTTGGCCGGGGAGCTGTTTTTT. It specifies CASSPRDYRLAGELFF.

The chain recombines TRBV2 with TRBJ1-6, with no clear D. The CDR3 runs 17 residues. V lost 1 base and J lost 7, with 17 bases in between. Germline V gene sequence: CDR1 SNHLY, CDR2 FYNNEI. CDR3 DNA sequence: TGTGCCAGCAGTGAAGGGGCAGTCGTACCCATAAATTCACCCCTCCACTTT. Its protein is CASSEGAVVPINSPLHF.

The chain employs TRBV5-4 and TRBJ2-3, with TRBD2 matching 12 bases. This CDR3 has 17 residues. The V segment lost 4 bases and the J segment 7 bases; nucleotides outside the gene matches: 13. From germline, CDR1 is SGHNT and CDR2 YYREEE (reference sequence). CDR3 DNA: TGTGCCAGCAGCCACCATCTACTAGCGGGAGGACCCAATACGCAGTATTTT. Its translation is CASSHHLLAGGPNTQYF.

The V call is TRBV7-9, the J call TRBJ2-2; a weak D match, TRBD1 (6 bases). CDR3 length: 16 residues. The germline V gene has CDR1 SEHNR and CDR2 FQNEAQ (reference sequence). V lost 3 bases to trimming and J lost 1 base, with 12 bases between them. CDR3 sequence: CASSLDGQLNTGELFF. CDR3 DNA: TGTGCCAGCAGCTTGGACGGACAGCTGAACACCGGGGAGCTGTTTTTT.

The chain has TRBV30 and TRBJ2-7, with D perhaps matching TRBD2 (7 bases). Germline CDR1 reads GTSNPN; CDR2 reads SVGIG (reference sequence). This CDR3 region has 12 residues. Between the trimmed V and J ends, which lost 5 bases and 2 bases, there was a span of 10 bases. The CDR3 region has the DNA TGTGCCTGGGGGGGGGACACCTACGAGCAGTACTTC. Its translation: CAWGGDTYEQYF.

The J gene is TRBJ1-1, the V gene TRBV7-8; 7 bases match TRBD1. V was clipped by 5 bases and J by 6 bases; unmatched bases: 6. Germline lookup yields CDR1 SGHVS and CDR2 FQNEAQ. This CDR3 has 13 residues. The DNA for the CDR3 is TGTGCCAGCAGCGTAACGCAGGGGGCTGAAGCTTTCTTT. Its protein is CASSVTQGAEAFF.

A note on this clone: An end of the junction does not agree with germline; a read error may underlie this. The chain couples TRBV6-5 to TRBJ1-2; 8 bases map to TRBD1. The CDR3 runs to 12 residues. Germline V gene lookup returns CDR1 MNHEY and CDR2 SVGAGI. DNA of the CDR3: TGTGCCAGCAGCCAGGACAGGGTTTTGTTCGGCTTC. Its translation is CASSQDRVLFGF.

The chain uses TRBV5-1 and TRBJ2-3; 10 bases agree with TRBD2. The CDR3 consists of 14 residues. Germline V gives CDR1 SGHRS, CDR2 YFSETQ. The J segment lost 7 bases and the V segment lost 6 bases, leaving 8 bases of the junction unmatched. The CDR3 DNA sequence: TGCGCCAGCACCCCCCCGACTAGCGGGCATACGCAGTATTTT. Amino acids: CASTPPTSGHTQYF.

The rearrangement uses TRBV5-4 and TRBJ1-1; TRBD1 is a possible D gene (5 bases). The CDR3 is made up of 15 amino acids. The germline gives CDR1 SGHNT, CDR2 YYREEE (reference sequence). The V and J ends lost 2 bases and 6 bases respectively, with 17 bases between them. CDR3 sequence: CASSFQTASKPEAFF. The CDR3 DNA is TGTGCCAGCAGCTTCCAGACAGCTTCGAAGCCTGAAGCTTTCTTT. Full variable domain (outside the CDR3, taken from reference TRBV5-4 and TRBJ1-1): ETGVTQSPTHLIKTRGQQVTLRCSSQSGHNTVSWYQQALGQGPQFIFQYYREEENGRGNFPPRFSGLQFPNYSSELNVNALELDDSALYLCASSFQTASKPEAFFGQGTRLTVV.

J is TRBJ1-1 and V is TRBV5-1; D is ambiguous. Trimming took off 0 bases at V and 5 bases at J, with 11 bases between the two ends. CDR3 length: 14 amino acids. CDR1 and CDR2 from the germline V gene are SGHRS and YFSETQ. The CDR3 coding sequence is TGCGCCAGCAGCTTGGAGTTCAGCGGTACTGAAGCTTTCTTT. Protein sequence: CASSLEFSGTEAFF.

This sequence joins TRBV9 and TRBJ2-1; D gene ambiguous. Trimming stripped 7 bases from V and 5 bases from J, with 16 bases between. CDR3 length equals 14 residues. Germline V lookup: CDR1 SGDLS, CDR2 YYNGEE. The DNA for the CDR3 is TGTGCCAGCTCATGGGCCCCCGAAGACAATGAGCAGTTCTTC. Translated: CASSWAPEDNEQFF.

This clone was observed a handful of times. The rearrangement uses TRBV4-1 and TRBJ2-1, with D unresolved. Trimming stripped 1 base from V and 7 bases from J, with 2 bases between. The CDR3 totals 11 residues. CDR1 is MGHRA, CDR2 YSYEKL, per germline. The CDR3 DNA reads TGCGCCAGCAGCCAAGTAAATGAGCAGTTCTTC. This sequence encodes CASSQVNEQFF.

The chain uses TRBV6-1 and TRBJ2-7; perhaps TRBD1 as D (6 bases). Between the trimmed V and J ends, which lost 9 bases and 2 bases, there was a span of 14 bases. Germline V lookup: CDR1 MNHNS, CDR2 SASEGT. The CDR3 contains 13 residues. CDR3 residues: CASSLDSTYEQYF. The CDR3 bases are TGTGCCAGTTCCTTGGACAGCACCTACGAGCAGTACTTC.

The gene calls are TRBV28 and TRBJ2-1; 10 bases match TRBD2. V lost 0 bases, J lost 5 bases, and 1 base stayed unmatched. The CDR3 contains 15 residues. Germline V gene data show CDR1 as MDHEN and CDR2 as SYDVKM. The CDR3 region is CASSLWLAGDNEQFF. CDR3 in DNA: TGTGCCAGCAGTTTATGGCTAGCGGGAGACAATGAGCAGTTCTTC.